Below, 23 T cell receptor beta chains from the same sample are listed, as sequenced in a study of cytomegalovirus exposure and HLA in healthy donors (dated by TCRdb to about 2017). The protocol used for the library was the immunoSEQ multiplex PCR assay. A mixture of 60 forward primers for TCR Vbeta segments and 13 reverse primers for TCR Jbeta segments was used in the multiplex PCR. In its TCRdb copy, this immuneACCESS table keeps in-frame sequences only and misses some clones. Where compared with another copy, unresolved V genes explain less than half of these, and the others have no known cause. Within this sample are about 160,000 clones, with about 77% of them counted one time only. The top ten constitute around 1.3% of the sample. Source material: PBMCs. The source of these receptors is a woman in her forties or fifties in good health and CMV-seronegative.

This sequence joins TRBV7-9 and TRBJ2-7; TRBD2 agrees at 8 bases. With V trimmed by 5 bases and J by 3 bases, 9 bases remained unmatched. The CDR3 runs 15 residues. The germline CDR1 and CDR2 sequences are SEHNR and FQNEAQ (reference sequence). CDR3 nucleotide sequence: TGTGCCAGCAGCCCTACTAGCGGAGAAAACTACGAGCAGTACTTC. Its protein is CASSPTSGENYEQYF. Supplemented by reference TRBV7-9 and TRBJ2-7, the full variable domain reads DTGVSQNPRHKITKRGQNVTFRCDPISEHNRLYWYRQTLGQGPEFLTYFQNEAQLEKSRLLSDRFSAERPKGSFSTLEIQRTEQGDSAMYLCASSPTSGENYEQYFGPGTRLTVT.

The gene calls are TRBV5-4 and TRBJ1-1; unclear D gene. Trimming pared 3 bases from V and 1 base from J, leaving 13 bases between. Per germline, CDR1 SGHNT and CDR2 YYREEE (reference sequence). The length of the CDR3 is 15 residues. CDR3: CASSSAGIPNTEAFF. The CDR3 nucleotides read TGTGCCAGCAGCTCGGCCGGGATTCCGAACACTGAAGCTTTCTTT.

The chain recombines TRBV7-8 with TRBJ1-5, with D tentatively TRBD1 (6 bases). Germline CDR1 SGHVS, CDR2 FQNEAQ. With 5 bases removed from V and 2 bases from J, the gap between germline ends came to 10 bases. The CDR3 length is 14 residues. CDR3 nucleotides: TGTGCCAGCAGCGTACAGGGCGGCAATCAGCCCCAGCATTTT. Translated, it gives CASSVQGGNQPQHF. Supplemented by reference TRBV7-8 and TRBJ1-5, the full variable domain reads GAGVSQSPRYKVAKRGQDVALRCDPISGHVSLFWYQQALGQGPEFLTYFQNEAQLDKSGLPSDRFFAERPEGSVSTLKIQRTQQEDSAVYLCASSVQGGNQPQHFGDGTRLSIL.

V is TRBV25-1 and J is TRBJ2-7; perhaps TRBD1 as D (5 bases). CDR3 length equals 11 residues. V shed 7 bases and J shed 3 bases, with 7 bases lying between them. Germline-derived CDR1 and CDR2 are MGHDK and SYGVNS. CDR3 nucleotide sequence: TGTGCCAGCAAAGGGGTCTACGAGCAGTACTTC. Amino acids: CASKGVYEQYF.

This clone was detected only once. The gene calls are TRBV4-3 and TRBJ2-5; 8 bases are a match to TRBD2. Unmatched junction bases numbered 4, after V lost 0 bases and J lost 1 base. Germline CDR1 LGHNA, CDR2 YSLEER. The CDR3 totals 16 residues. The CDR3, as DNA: TGCGCCAGCAGCCAAGAATTAGCGGGGAGCCAAGAGACCCAGTACTTC. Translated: CASSQELAGSQETQYF.

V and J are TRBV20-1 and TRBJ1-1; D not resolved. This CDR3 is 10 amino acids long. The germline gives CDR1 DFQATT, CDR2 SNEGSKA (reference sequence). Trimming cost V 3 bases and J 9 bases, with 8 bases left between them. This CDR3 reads CSASGSKAFF. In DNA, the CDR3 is TGCAGTGCTAGTGGCTCGAAAGCTTTCTTT.

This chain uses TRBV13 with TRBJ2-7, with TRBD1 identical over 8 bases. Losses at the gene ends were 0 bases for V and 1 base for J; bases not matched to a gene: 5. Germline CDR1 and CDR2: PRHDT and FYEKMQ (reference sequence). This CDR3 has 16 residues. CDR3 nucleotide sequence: TGTGCCAGCAGCTTAGGCGGATACAGGGGGTCCTACGAGCAGTACTTC. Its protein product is CASSLGGYRGSYEQYF.

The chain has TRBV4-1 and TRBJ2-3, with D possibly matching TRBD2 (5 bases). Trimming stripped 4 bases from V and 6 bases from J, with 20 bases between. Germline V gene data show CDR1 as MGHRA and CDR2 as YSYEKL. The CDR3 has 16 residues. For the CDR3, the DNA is TGCGCCAGCAGCCCCCAACTAGGGTCGGTAAGGGATACGCAGTATTTT. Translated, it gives CASSPQLGSVRDTQYF.

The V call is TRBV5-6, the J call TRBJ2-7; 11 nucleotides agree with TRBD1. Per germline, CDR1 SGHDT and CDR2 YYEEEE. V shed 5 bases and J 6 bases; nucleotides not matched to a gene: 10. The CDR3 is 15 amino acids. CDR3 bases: TGTGCCAGCAGTACCTCCGGGACAGGGGGTGTCGAGCAGTACTTC. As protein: CASSTSGTGGVEQYF.

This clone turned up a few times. The CDR3 here is CASSLVSSAYNEQFF. Written as DNA, the CDR3 is TGCGCCAGCAGCTTGGTCTCTAGCGCCTACAATGAGCAGTTCTTC. V is TRBV5-1 and J is TRBJ2-1; D possibly corresponds to TRBD2 (6 bases). Germline CDR1 reads SGHRS; CDR2 reads YFSETQ. V lost 0 bases and J lost 2, with 9 bases in between. CDR3 length: 15 residues.

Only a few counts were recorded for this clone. The CDR3 region is CASSLTGYGNTIYF. The CDR3 DNA reads as TGCGCCAGCAGCTTGACAGGGTATGGAAACACCATATATTTT. The J gene is TRBJ1-3, the V gene TRBV5-1; weak D call: TRBD1 (6 bases). Germline CDR1 SGHRS, CDR2 YFSETQ. The CDR3 is 14 amino acids. Deletions cut 1 base from V and 3 bases from J, with 8 bases between.

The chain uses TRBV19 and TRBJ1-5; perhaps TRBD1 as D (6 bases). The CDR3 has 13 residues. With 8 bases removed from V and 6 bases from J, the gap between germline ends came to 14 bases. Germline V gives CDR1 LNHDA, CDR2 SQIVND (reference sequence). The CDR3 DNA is TGTGCCAGTGCCCCAGGGGTTCCTCAGCCCCAGCATTTT. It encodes CASAPGVPQPQHF.

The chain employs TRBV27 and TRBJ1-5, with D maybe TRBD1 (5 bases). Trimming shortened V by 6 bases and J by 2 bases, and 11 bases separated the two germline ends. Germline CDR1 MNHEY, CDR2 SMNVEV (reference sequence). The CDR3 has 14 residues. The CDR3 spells CASRSGGGNQPQHF. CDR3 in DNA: TGTGCCAGCAGGTCTGGGGGGGGCAATCAGCCCCAGCATTTT.

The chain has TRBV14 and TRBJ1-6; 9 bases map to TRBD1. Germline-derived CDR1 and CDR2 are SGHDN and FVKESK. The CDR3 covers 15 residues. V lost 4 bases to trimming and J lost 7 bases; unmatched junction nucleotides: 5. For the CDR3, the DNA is TGTGCCAGCAGCCTAACAGGGGGCTGGAATTCACCCCTCCACTTT. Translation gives CASSLTGGWNSPLHF. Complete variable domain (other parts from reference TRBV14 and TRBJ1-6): EAGVTQFPSHSVIEKGQTVTLRCDPISGHDNLYWYRRVMGKEIKFLLHFVKESKQDESGMPNNRFLAERTGGTYSTLKVQPAELEDSGVYFCASSLTGGWNSPLHFGNGTRLTVT.

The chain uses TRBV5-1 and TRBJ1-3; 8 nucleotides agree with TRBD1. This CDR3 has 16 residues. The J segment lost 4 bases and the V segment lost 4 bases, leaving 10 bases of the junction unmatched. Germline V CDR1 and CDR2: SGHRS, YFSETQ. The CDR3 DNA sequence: TGCGCCAGCAGCGGGGAAGGACAGGGTTCAGGAAACACCATATATTTT. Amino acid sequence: CASSGEGQGSGNTIYF.

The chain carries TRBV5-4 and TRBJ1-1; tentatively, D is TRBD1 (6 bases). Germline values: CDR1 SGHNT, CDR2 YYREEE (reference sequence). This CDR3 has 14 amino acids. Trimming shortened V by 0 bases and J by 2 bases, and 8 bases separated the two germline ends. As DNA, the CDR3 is TGTGCCAGCAGCTTGGGGGGGCTAAACACTGAAGCTTTCTTT. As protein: CASSLGGLNTEAFF.

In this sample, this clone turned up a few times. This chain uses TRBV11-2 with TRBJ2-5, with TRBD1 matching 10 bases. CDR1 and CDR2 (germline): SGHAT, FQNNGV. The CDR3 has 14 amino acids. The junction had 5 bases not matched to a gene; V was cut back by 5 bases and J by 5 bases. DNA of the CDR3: TGTGCCAGCAGCGTGACAGGGGGCTGGGAGACCCAGTACTTC. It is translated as CASSVTGGWETQYF.

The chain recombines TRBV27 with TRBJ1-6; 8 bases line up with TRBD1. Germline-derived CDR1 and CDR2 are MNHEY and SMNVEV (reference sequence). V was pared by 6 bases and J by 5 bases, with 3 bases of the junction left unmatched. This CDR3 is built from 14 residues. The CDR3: CASSLDRDNSPLHF. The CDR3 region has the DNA TGTGCCAGCAGCCTGGACAGGGATAATTCACCCCTCCACTTT.

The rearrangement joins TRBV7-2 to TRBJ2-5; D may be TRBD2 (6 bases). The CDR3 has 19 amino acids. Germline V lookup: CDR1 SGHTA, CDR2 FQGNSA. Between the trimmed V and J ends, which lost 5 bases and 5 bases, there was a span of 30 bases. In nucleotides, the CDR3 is TGTGCCAGCAGCCCAAGGGCTCCACAACGTGGGGGGATTCGGGAGACCCAGTACTTC. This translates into CASSPRAPQRGGIRETQYF.

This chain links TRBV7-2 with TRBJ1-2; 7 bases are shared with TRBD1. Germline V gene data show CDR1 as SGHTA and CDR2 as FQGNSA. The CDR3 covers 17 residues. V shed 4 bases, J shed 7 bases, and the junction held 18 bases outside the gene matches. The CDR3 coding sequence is TGTGCCAGCAGCTATAAGATCCTAAGACAGGGAGTGGGTGGCTACACCTTC. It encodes CASSYKILRQGVGGYTF.

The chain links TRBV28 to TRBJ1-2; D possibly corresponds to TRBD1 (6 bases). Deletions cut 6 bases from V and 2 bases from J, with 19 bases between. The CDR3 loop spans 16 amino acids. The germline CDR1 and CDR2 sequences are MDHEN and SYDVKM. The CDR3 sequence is CASSLRPGVGNYGYTF. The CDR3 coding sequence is TGTGCCAGCAGCCTTAGGCCAGGGGTTGGGAACTATGGCTACACCTTC.

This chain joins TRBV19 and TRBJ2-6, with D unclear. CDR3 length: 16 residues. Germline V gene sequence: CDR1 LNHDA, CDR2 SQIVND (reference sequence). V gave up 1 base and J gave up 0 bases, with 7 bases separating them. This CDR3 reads CASSIAVVSGANVLTF. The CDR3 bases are TGTGCCAGTAGTATAGCGGTCGTCTCTGGGGCCAACGTCCTGACTTTC.

CDR3 loop: CASSRRLMGRSTDTQYF. The DNA for the CDR3 is TGTGCCAGCAGCCGACGACTTATGGGGAGATCCACAGATACGCAGTATTTT. This rearrangement joins TRBV7-9 to TRBJ2-3; the D gene is possibly TRBD2 (5 bases). Germline V gives CDR1 SEHNR, CDR2 FQNEAQ (reference sequence). The CDR3 totals 17 residues. V lost 5 bases, J lost 2 bases, and 20 bases lay in between.